The present T cell receptor beta chain was sequenced within a study of T-cell reconstitution after alpha-beta-depleted transplantation in children. This CDR3 contains 16 residues. Trimming removed 3 bases from V and 4 bases from J; junction bases left unmatched: 7. CDR1 SGHRS and CDR2 YFSETQ come from the germline V gene. Unique molecular identifiers were incorporated into the prepared TCRbeta library. From the PCR reads, TCRdb called clonotypes with MiXCR, one entry per CDR3 protein. The sample contains 190,000 or so distinct CDR3 sequences, about 6.3% of which appear only once. This clonotype was found many times.

The J gene is TRBJ2-1, the V gene TRBV5-1, with 10 bases fitting TRBD2. The TCR originated in a human donor who donated a stem cell graft to a child with Wiskott-Aldrich syndrome. The sample in question was PBMCs from the stem cell graft donor, obtained from the stem cell graft. The CDR3 sequence is CASSSNGLAAYNEQFF. For the CDR3, the DNA is TGCGCCAGCAGCTCAAATGGACTAGCGGCTTACAATGAGCAGTTCTTC.